The clone carrying this TCR beta chain was counted only a few times. Its antigen is not known. This entry belongs to a study of response to subunit inactivated influenza vaccine. Study conclusions and caveats: New T cells are recruited in small numbers by each seasonal influenza vaccination, according to the authors' suggestion.

Trimming took 3 bases from V and 9 from J, leaving 9 bases between them. Germline V gene sequence: CDR1 MNHEY, CDR2 SMNVEV (reference sequence). The CDR3 spans 12 residues. MiXCR was run by TCRdb on the RT-PCR reads, yielding one entry per CDR3 protein. The data hold about 580,000 distinct CDR3 sequences, with 14% observed a single time. The sequencing used PBMCs from blood, collected 12 days after vaccination. The source of this sequence is a man aged 50 to 59 who received an inactivated influenza vaccine. The chain links TRBV27 to TRBJ2-1; D remains unclear. The CDR3 protein is CASSFLRGEQFF. CDR3 coding DNA: TGTGCCAGCAGTTTCCTGCGAGGTGAGCAGTTCTTC.